These 30 T cell receptor beta chains were sequenced from one sample in a study of cytomegalovirus exposure and HLA in healthy donors listed by TCRdb under 2017. The library relied on the immunoSEQ multiplex PCR assay. The multiplex PCR relied on a mix of 60 forward primers for TCR Vbeta segments and 13 reverse primers for TCR Jbeta segments. The immuneACCESS repertoire file appears here via TCRdb, limited to in-frame rearrangements. These files lack a portion of the clones; in checked studies, under half of the deficit traces to unresolved V genes, and the cause of the others is not known. In this sample the table shows around 180,000 clones, 60% to 85% of which occur a single time. Less than 1.1% of the sample is held by the ten biggest clonotypes. Input material: PBMCs. The receptor set was obtained from a woman aged 40 to 50 in good health and CMV-seronegative.

Only a few counts were recorded for this clone. The rearrangement joins TRBV4-1 to TRBJ2-2, with D maybe TRBD1 (5 bases). The germline V and J ends were trimmed by 0 bases and 0 bases, with 8 bases remaining between them. This CDR3 has 16 amino acids. CDR1 MGHRA and CDR2 YSYEKL come from the germline V gene. This chain's CDR3 is CASSQEGHPNTGELFF. As DNA, the CDR3 is TGCGCCAGCAGCCAAGAAGGACACCCGAACACCGGGGAGCTGTTTTTT.

The chain uses TRBV7-7 and TRBJ2-2, with no clear D. The CDR3 is 13 amino acids. Trimming cost V 2 bases and J 6 bases, with 7 bases left between them. Germline-derived CDR1 and CDR2 are SSHAT and FNYEAQ (reference sequence). The CDR3 sequence is CASSLRVAGELFF. CDR3 nucleotide sequence: TGTGCCAGCAGCTTACGGGTAGCCGGGGAGCTGTTTTTT. The full variable domain, its missing parts supplied by reference TRBV7-7 and TRBJ2-2, is GAGVSQSPRYKVTKRGQDVTLRCDPISSHATLYWYQQALGQGPEFLTYFNYEAQPDKSGLPSDRFSAERPEGSISTLTIQRTEQRDSAMYRCASSLRVAGELFFGEGSRLTVL.

The rearrangement uses TRBV27 and TRBJ1-1; weak D call: TRBD1 (6 bases). V shed 6 bases and J shed 7 bases, with 15 bases lying between them. The CDR3 spans 13 residues. Germline CDR1 MNHEY, CDR2 SMNVEV (reference sequence). The CDR3 loop is CASSAWTEFEAFF. The CDR3 DNA reads TGTGCCAGCAGCGCGTGGACAGAGTTTGAAGCTTTCTTT.

This chain connects TRBV9 to TRBJ1-3; the D gene is possibly TRBD1 (6 bases). CDR1 is SGDLS and CDR2 is YYNGEE in the germline V gene. Between the trimmed V and J ends, which lost 4 bases and 2 bases, there was a span of 7 bases. This CDR3 has 13 residues. The CDR3 loop is CASSRTAGNTIYF. The CDR3 nucleotides are TGTGCCAGCAGCCGGACAGCTGGAAACACCATATATTTT.

This chain joins TRBV6-5 and TRBJ2-2; 9 bases match TRBD1. Per germline, CDR1 MNHEY and CDR2 SVGAGI. The V and J ends lost 2 bases and 3 bases, in that order; junction bases with no gene match: 1. The CDR3 extends over 15 amino acids. The CDR3 region is CASSYGTGYTGELFF. The CDR3 coding sequence is TGTGCCAGCAGTTACGGGACAGGGTACACCGGGGAGCTGTTTTTT.

The rearrangement joins TRBV5-4 to TRBJ1-2, with no clear D. Germline CDR1 SGHNT, CDR2 YYREEE (reference sequence). With 7 bases removed from V and 3 bases from J, the gap between germline ends came to 16 bases. The CDR3 is 14 residues long. In nucleotides, the CDR3 is TGTGCCAGCGGGATTTGGGGAGTCGACTATGGCTACACCTTC. Translating it yields CASGIWGVDYGYTF.

V is TRBV7-9 and J is TRBJ1-1; tentatively, D is TRBD1 (6 bases). Germline CDR1 SEHNR, CDR2 FQNEAQ (reference sequence). The CDR3 has 14 amino acids. Deletions cut 2 bases from V and 5 bases from J, with 12 bases between. The CDR3 nucleotides read TGTGCCAGCAGCTTACAGGGGTTGGGAACTGAAGCTTTCTTT. This codes for CASSLQGLGTEAFF.

The chain couples TRBV7-9 to TRBJ1-5, with TRBD1 matching over 8 bases. The CDR3 length is 14 residues. The V gene's germline CDR1 is SEHNR and CDR2 FQNEAQ (reference sequence). J gave up 5 bases and V 5 bases, and 5 bases lay outside the gene matches. CDR3 sequence reads: CASSPTTGDQPQHF. Here the CDR3 DNA reads TGTGCCAGCAGCCCGACGACAGGGGATCAGCCCCAGCATTTT. The entire variable domain, with the rest obtained from reference TRBV7-9 and TRBJ1-5, is as follows: DTGVSQNPRHKITKRGQNVTFRCDPISEHNRLYWYRQTLGQGPEFLTYFQNEAQLEKSRLLSDRFSAERPKGSFSTLEIQRTEQGDSAMYLCASSPTTGDQPQHFGDGTRLSIL.

The V gene is TRBV4-2, the J gene TRBJ2-1; D gene ambiguous. Trimming cost V 1 base and J 0 bases, with 10 bases left between them. Per germline, CDR1 LGHNA and CDR2 YNFKEQ. The CDR3 has 16 amino acids. The CDR3 DNA follows: TGTGCCAGCAGCCAAGTGGAAGCGTACTCCTACAATGAGCAGTTCTTC. Translation: CASSQVEAYSYNEQFF.

The rearrangement uses TRBV4-3 and TRBJ2-6; tentatively, D is TRBD1 (6 bases). The CDR3 covers 18 residues. V lost 1 base, J lost 0 bases, and 13 bases lay in between. The V gene's germline CDR1 is LGHNA and CDR2 YSLEER. Here the CDR3 reads CASSQVRDTYSGANVLTF. DNA of the CDR3: TGCGCCAGCAGCCAAGTGAGGGACACCTACTCTGGGGCCAACGTCCTGACTTTC.

V and J are TRBV9 and TRBJ1-3, with a tentative D call TRBD1 (5 bases). Trimming cost V 1 base and J 0 bases, with 8 bases left between them. Germline assignment: CDR1 SGDLS and CDR2 YYNGEE. CDR3 length: 15 amino acids. The CDR3 protein is CASSVRDSSGNTIYF. For the CDR3, the DNA is TGTGCCAGCAGCGTACGAGACAGCTCTGGAAACACCATATATTTT.

The V and J genes are TRBV11-3 and TRBJ1-6; D gene ambiguous. The CDR3 is made up of 15 amino acids. The germline V gene has CDR1 SGHNT and CDR2 YENEEA. V shed 7 bases and J shed 7 bases, with 17 bases lying between them. The CDR3 nucleotides are TGTGCCAGCACGCGACGGGCGGGAGGCAATTCACCCCTCCACTTT. As protein: CASTRRAGGNSPLHF.

This clone was detected a few times. As DNA, the CDR3 is TGTGCCAGCAGCTCGGACAGGGGGGATGAGCAGTTCTTC. It encodes CASSSDRGDEQFF. The chain joins TRBV5-4 to TRBJ2-1, with 10 bases fitting TRBD1. Germline CDR1 and CDR2: SGHNT and YYREEE (reference sequence). The length of the CDR3 is 13 residues. The V gene end was trimmed by 3 bases and the J gene end by 8 bases; junction bases not matched to a gene: 2.

The V and J genes are TRBV20-1 and TRBJ2-7; D gene ambiguous. The germline V gene encodes CDR1 DFQATT and CDR2 SNEGSKA (reference sequence). Trimming took 6 bases from V and 2 from J, leaving 8 bases between them. CDR3 length: 11 amino acids. The CDR3 region has the DNA TGCAGTGCGAGAACAGCCTACGAGCAGTACTTC. Its protein is CSARTAYEQYF.

This rearrangement joins TRBV10-3 to TRBJ2-6, with D possibly TRBD2 on 7 matching bases. Germline loops: CDR1 ENHRY, CDR2 SYGVKD. The V end lost 4 bases, the J end lost 2 bases, and 12 bases lay between the germline ends. The CDR3 runs 16 residues. The CDR3 is CAISGGGGAGANVLTF. The DNA for the CDR3 is TGTGCCATCAGTGGAGGAGGGGGGGCTGGGGCCAACGTCCTGACTTTC.

The chain combines TRBV9 with TRBJ1-4, with D unclear. Trimming removed 4 bases at V and 6 bases at J, with 10 bases between. This CDR3 comprises 13 residues. Germline values: CDR1 SGDLS, CDR2 YYNGEE. The CDR3 bases are TGTGCCAGCAGCCCCGGGGTGGATGAAAAACTGTTTTTT. Translated, it gives CASSPGVDEKLFF.

This rearrangement joins TRBV5-1 to TRBJ1-2, with D hard to call. The CDR3 runs 15 residues. Germline CDR1 reads SGHRS; CDR2 reads YFSETQ. V lost 2 bases to trimming and J lost 0 bases, with 11 bases between them. The DNA of the CDR3 is TGCGCCAGCAGCTTCCGTGCCTCAGCTAACTATGGCTACACCTTC. Protein product: CASSFRASANYGYTF.

The genes are TRBV18 and TRBJ2-1, with D possibly TRBD2 on 6 matching bases. Trimming stripped 5 bases from V and 4 bases from J, with 27 bases between. CDR1 is KGHSH, CDR2 LQKENI, per germline. This CDR3 spans 19 amino acids. This chain's CDR3 is CASSSAGSSALRLYNEQFF. The CDR3 nucleotides are TGTGCCAGCTCATCGGCGGGGTCTAGCGCACTCCGACTATACAATGAGCAGTTCTTC.

The chain uses TRBV18 and TRBJ2-5; the match to TRBD2 covers 8 bases. V was clipped by 6 bases and J by 2 bases; unmatched bases: 20. CDR3 size: 19 residues. CDR1 and CDR2 (germline): KGHSH, LQKENI. The CDR3 here is CASSLAAPLGLAGQETQYF. The CDR3, as DNA: TGTGCCAGCTCTTTAGCCGCCCCCCTCGGACTAGCAGGTCAAGAGACCCAGTACTTC. The whole variable domain, remainder taken from reference TRBV18 and TRBJ2-5, is NAGVMQNPRHLVRRRGQEARLRCSPMKGHSHVYWYRQLPEEGLKFMVYLQKENIIDESGMPKERFSAEFPKEGPSILRIQQVVRGDSAAYFCASSLAAPLGLAGQETQYFGPGTRLLVL.

V usage is TRBV6-5 and J usage is TRBJ2-7, with TRBD1 matching 7 bases. The CDR3 extends over 14 amino acids. After removal of 9 bases from V and 3 bases from J, the junction contained 11 bases not matched to a gene. Germline V gene data show CDR1 as MNHEY and CDR2 as SVGAGI. The CDR3 DNA reads TGTGCCAGTACAAAAGGGGGCGAAAGCTACGAGCAGTACTTC. Residues: CASTKGGESYEQYF.

The chain couples TRBV29-1 to TRBJ1-3, with 9 bases fitting TRBD1. V lost 4 bases, J lost 1 base, and 2 bases stayed unmatched. The CDR3 totals 14 residues. Germline V lookup: CDR1 SQVTM, CDR2 ANQGSEA. The CDR3 nucleotides read TGCAGCGTTGGGGGGACAGGGTCTGGAAACACCATATATTTT. Amino acid sequence: CSVGGTGSGNTIYF. The full variable domain, in which reference TRBV29-1 and TRBJ1-3 provide the parts outside the CDR3, is SAVISQKPSRDICQRGTSLTIQCQVDSQVTMMFWYRQQPGQSLTLIATANQGSEATYESGFVIDKFPISRPNLTFSTLTVSNMSPEDSSIYLCSVGGTGSGNTIYFGEGSWLTVV.

The chain carries TRBV7-7 and TRBJ2-5; a possible D gene is TRBD2 (5 bases). With 1 base removed from V and 5 bases from J, the gap between germline ends came to 17 bases. CDR1 is SSHAT, CDR2 FNYEAQ, per germline (reference sequence). This CDR3 contains 16 residues. The CDR3 DNA sequence: TGTGCCAGCAGCTTAGGATCGACACTTGGCGGGGAGACCCAGTACTTC. Its protein is CASSLGSTLGGETQYF.

This chain joins TRBV2 and TRBJ1-6, with D perhaps matching TRBD1 (6 bases). The germline V gene has CDR1 SNHLY and CDR2 FYNNEI. The CDR3 is made up of 15 amino acids. V gave up 3 bases and J gave up 4 bases, with 10 bases separating them. The CDR3 protein is CASSDPTGYNSPLHF. CDR3 nucleotide sequence: TGTGCCAGCAGTGACCCAACAGGGTATAATTCACCCCTCCACTTT. Together with reference TRBV2 and TRBJ1-6, the CDR3 gives the full variable domain: EPEVTQTPSHQVTQMGQEVILRCVPISNHLYFYWYRQILGQKVEFLVSFYNNEISEKSEIFDDQFSVERPDGSNFTLKIRSTKLEDSAMYFCASSDPTGYNSPLHFGNGTRLTVT.

This clone has only a few counts. The identical CDR3 is also encoded by other nucleotide sequences in the sample. The chain links TRBV5-1 to TRBJ2-7; 7 bases align to TRBD1. This CDR3 contains 13 residues. V was clipped by 4 bases and J by 1 base; unmatched bases: 2. Germline CDR1 SGHRS, CDR2 YFSETQ. The CDR3 protein is CASSLGQSYEQYF. The DNA of the CDR3 is TGCGCCAGCAGCCTGGGACAGTCCTACGAGCAGTACTTC.

The chain's CDR3 is CASSQGYGAAIYNEQFF. The CDR3 region has the DNA TGCGCCAGCAGCCAAGGATATGGAGCGGCCATCTACAATGAGCAGTTCTTC. This chain joins TRBV4-3 and TRBJ2-1; possibly TRBD2 for D (5 bases). This CDR3 region has 17 residues. V was cut by 1 base and J by 3 bases, with 16 bases left in between. Germline assignment: CDR1 LGHNA and CDR2 YSLEER.

This clone was recorded only once. The chain links TRBV5-1 to TRBJ1-2, with 9 bases fitting TRBD1. Per the germline V gene, CDR1 is SGHRS and CDR2 is YFSETQ. The CDR3 contains 16 residues. The junction had 11 bases not matched to a gene; V was cut back by 4 bases and J by 4 bases. The CDR3 sequence: CASSPGQGGGVYGYTF. Here the CDR3 DNA reads TGCGCCAGCAGCCCGGGACAGGGAGGGGGTGTCTATGGCTACACCTTC. Combining the CDR3 with reference TRBV5-1 and TRBJ1-2 gives the whole variable domain KAGVTQTPRYLIKTRGQQVTLSCSPISGHRSVSWYQQTPGQGLQFLFEYFSETQRNKGNFPGRFSGRQFSNSRSEMNVSTLELGDSALYLCASSPGQGGGVYGYTFGSGTRLTVV.

This sequence joins TRBV19 and TRBJ1-1; D not resolved. The CDR3 runs 11 residues. Trimming removed 3 bases at V and 6 bases at J, with 5 bases between. The germline V gene has CDR1 LNHDA and CDR2 SQIVND (reference sequence). CDR3: CASSILSEAFF. The CDR3 DNA reads TGTGCCAGTAGTATTCTGTCTGAAGCTTTCTTT.

The CDR3 DNA reads as TGTGCCAGCAGCCCAAACTCCCTTTCCGGGAATGAGCAGTTCTTC. This sequence encodes CASSPNSLSGNEQFF. This rearrangement joins TRBV7-3 to TRBJ2-1; D ambiguous. The germline V and J ends were trimmed by 5 bases and 7 bases, with 18 bases remaining between them. Looked up from germline, CDR1 is SGHTA and CDR2 is FQGTGA. CDR3 length: 15 amino acids.

This clone has a single count. This chain connects TRBV2 to TRBJ1-2; 9 positions match TRBD1. The CDR3 totals 13 residues. CDR1 and CDR2 (germline): SNHLY, FYNNEI. Trimming took 3 bases from V and 7 from J; bases not matched to a gene: 3. The CDR3 coding sequence is TGTGCCAGCAGTGAGGACAGGGGAAGTGGCTACACCTTC. Translating gives CASSEDRGSGYTF. The full variable domain, its missing parts supplied by reference TRBV2 and TRBJ1-2, is EPEVTQTPSHQVTQMGQEVILRCVPISNHLYFYWYRQILGQKVEFLVSFYNNEISEKSEIFDDQFSVERPDGSNFTLKIRSTKLEDSAMYFCASSEDRGSGYTFGSGTRLTVV.

V gene TRBV6-1 combines with J gene TRBJ1-1; a weak D match, TRBD1 (5 bases). The CDR3 is 15 amino acids. The V end lost 2 bases, the J end lost 2 bases, and 12 bases lay between the germline ends. In germline, CDR1 is MNHNS, CDR2 SASEGT. CDR3 coding DNA: TGTGCCAGCAGTGAAAATATTGGGGCTAACACTGAAGCTTTCTTT. It specifies CASSENIGANTEAFF.